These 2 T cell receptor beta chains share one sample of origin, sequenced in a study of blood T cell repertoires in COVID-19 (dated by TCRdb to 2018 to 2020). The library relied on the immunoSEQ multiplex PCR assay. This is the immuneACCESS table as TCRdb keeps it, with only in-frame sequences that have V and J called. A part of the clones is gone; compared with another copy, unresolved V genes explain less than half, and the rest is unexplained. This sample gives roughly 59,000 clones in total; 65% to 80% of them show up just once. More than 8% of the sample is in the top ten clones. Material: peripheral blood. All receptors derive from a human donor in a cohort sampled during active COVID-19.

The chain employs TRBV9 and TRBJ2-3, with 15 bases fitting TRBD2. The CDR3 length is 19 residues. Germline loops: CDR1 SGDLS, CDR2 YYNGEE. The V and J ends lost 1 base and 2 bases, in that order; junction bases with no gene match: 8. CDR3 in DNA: TGTGCCAGCAGCGTACCAAAGGGACTAGCGGGAGGAAACACAGATACGCAGTATTTT. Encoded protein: CASSVPKGLAGGNTDTQYF.

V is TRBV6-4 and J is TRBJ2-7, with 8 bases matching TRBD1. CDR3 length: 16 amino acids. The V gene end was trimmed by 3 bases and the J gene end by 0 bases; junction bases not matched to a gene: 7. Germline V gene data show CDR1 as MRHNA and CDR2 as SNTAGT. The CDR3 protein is CASSEEGGTGSYEQYF. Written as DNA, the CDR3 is TGTGCCAGCAGTGAAGAGGGCGGGACAGGCTCCTACGAGCAGTACTTC.